This T cell receptor beta chain was sequenced in a study of neurological immune-mediated disorders. Overall study results and limits: HTLV-1-associated myelopathy had the most TCR clonal expansion, whereas multiple sclerosis had the least (lower than in healthy controls). Private repertoires in all groups were suggested by the absence of shared CDR3 amino acid sequences among expanded clones across subjects.

This clonotype was observed many times. Its target is unknown. This sample's time point: longitudinal time-point 3. The authors made cDNA by 5'RACE with 10-nucleotide random UMIs. MiXCR was run by TCRdb on the 5' RACE reads, yielding one entry per CDR3 protein. Among more than 50,000 distinct CDR3 sequences listed, approximately 8.4% were seen once. The sequence was collected from a middle-aged woman in good health. Material: PBMCs.

The CDR3 nucleotides are TGTGCCATCAGGTCTTACCCCGACAGGTTCAATGAGCAGTTCTTC. Residues: CAIRSYPDRFNEQFF. J is TRBJ2-1 and V is TRBV10-3, with D maybe TRBD1 (6 bases). V dropped 6 bases and J dropped 6 bases, with 18 bases sitting between them. The CDR3 runs 15 residues. The germline V gene encodes CDR1 ENHRY and CDR2 SYGVKD.